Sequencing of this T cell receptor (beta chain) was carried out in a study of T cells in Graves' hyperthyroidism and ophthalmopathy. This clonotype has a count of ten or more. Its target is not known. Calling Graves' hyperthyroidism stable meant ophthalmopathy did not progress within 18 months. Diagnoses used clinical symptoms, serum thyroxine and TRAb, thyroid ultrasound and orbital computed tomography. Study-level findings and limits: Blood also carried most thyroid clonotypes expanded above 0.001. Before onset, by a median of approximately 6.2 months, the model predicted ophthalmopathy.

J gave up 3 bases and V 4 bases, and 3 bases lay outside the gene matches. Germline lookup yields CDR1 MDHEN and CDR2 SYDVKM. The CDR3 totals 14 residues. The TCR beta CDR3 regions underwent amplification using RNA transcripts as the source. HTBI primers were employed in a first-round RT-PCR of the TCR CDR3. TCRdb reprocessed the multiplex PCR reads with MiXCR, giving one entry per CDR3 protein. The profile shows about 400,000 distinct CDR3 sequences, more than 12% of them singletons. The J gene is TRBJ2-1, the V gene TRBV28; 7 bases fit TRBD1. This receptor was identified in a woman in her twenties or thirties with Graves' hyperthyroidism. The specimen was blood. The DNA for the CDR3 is TGTGCCAGCAGTTCGGGACAGAGCTACAATGAGCAGTTCTTC. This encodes CASSSGQSYNEQFF. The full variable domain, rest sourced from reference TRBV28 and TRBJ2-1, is DVKVTQSSRYLVKRTGEKVFLECVQDMDHENMFWYRQDPGLGLRLIYFSYDVKMKEKGDIPEGYSVSREKKERFSLILESASTNQTSMYLCASSSGQSYNEQFFGPGTRLTVL.